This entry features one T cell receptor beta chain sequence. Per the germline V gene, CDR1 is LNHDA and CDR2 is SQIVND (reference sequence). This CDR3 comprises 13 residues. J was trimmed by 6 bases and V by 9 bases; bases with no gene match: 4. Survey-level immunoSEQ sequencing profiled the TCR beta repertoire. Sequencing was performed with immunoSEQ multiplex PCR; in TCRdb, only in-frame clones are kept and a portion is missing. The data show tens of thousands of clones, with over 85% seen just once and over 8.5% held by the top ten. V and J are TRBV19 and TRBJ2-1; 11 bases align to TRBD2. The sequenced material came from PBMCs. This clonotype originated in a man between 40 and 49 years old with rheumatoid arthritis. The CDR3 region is CASGGLAGNEQFF. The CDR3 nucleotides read TGTGCCAGCGGAGGACTAGCGGGCAATGAGCAGTTCTTC.